This is a list of T cell receptor beta chains from one sample in a study of T cell clones after liver transplantation. Only in-frame clones appear in the TCRdb table, and some are missing; sequencing was by immunoSEQ multiplex PCR. The sample lists around 77,000 clones; under 90% were seen once. The sample consisted of CD4+ T cells from blood, taken 12 months after liver transplant. The source of these receptors is a human patient who received a liver transplant. The graft donor may have given rise to some T cells. CDR3s include the opening cysteine and the closing phenylalanine or tryptophan.

CASSLSSPSYTEAFF	15	TRBV27
CASSLAMGMAEAFF	14	TRBV7-2
CASGTGGPTYEQYF	14	TRBV5-1
CASRTASSYEQYF	13	TRBV6-5
CASSRIMNTEAFF	13	TRBV7-8
CASSQAPQGTYEQYF	15	TRBV4-3
CASSQRGAWNEQFF	14	TRBV4-1
CASSGDTYEQYF	12	TRBV10-1
CAISPGTGGVQPQHF	15	TRBV10-3
CAWREGTSATYEQFF	15	TRBV30
CARPWGTDEQFF	12	TRBV19
CASRGQGTFFETQYF	15	TRBV2